This passage covers 22 T cell receptor beta chains from one sample sequenced in a study of read filtering for tumor transcriptome and immune sequencing (TCRdb year 2020). Sequencing relied on an Illumina HiSeq 4000. TCR libraries were built from about 370 ng RNA with the Immunoverse kit, using molecular barcoded adaptors covering alpha/delta and beta/gamma chains. TCRdb trimmed public reads at Q25 via fastp, called clones via MiXCR and kept in-frame beta chains. Rows are unified per CDR3 protein, each entry keeping the most common DNA and genes. Recorded for this sample are around 130,000 distinct CDR3 sequences; about 13% of them occurred a single time. Clones ranked in the top ten supply around 8.3% of the sample. Sequencing was done on a sample of a population of CD138-negative cells sorted from bone marrow. The cell subset or site label here, explained by the study, means: bone marrow mononuclear cells depleted of CD138+ plasma/myeloma cells by negative magnetic selection. The receptors derive from a donor at least 40 years old with multiple myeloma.

This clonotype was seen repeatedly, ten times or more. V is TRBV5-1 and J is TRBJ2-7, with D perhaps TRBD1 (5 bases). Trimming removed 1 base at V and 3 bases at J, with 5 bases between. Germline CDR1 is SGHRS and CDR2 is YFSETQ. This CDR3 has 12 residues. CDR3 protein: CASSLTGYEQYF. CDR3 in DNA: TGCGCCAGCAGCTTGACAGGCTACGAGCAGTACTTC.

V and J are TRBV7-8 and TRBJ2-5, with 7 bases that match TRBD2. The CDR3 spans 13 residues. CDR1 is SGHVS and CDR2 is FQNEAQ in the germline V gene. The V segment lost 2 bases and the J segment 4 bases; nucleotides outside the gene matches: 1. The CDR3 is CASSLWGGETQYF. DNA of the CDR3: TGTGCCAGCAGCTTATGGGGGGGAGAGACCCAGTACTTC.

This clonotype was counted at least ten times. J is TRBJ2-7 and V is TRBV14; TRBD2 aligns across 8 bases. Germline V gene lookup returns CDR1 SGHDN and CDR2 FVKESK. With 3 bases clipped from V and 2 bases from J, the junction kept 3 bases outside the gene matches. The CDR3 length is 14 residues. CDR3 bases: TGTGCCAGCAGCCACCCGGGGGGGGCCTACGAGCAGTACTTC. It encodes CASSHPGGAYEQYF.

There are many counts of this clonotype. This rearrangement joins TRBV7-9 to TRBJ2-5; D gene ambiguous. Germline V gives CDR1 SEHNR, CDR2 FQNEAQ (reference sequence). V was cut by 1 base and J by 5 bases, with 17 bases left in between. The CDR3 extends over 16 amino acids. CDR3 sequence: CASSLVDGSRQETQYF. The CDR3 region has the DNA TGTGCCAGCAGCTTAGTTGATGGTTCCAGGCAGGAGACCCAGTACTTC.

This clonotype was found many times. The chain carries TRBV6-5 and TRBJ1-5; 8 bases agree with TRBD1. The CDR3 sequence is 15 residues long. J lost 7 bases, V lost 2 bases, and 7 bases had no gene match. Germline-derived CDR1 and CDR2 are MNHEY and SVGAGI. Here the CDR3 DNA reads TGTGCCAGCAGTTACGCAGGGGGCGCAGGGCAGCCCCAGCATTTT. Translation gives CASSYAGGAGQPQHF.

The chain recombines TRBV25-1 with TRBJ1-1; TRBD1 matches 7 bases. From germline, CDR1 is MGHDK and CDR2 SYGVNS. The CDR3 sequence is 14 residues long. With 7 bases clipped from V and 0 bases from J, the junction kept 5 bases outside the gene matches. CDR3 nucleotides: TGTGCCAGCAACCTGGGACAGATGAACACTGAAGCTTTCTTT. Protein product: CASNLGQMNTEAFF.

This clonotype came up many times. J is TRBJ1-1 and V is TRBV5-1; D is unclear. The CDR3 loop spans 16 amino acids. Per the germline V gene, CDR1 is SGHRS and CDR2 is YFSETQ. The V gene lost 0 bases and the J gene lost 0 bases, with 12 bases spanning the gap. CDR3 nucleotides: TGCGCCAGCAGCTTGGCAGGACTGCTCATGAACACTGAAGCTTTCTTT. As protein: CASSLAGLLMNTEAFF.

This clonotype was found many times. The V call is TRBV11-2, the J call TRBJ2-1; 8 bases are shared with TRBD1. Germline CDR1 and CDR2: SGHAT and FQNNGV. This CDR3 has 14 residues. Trimming cost V 5 bases and J 9 bases; bases outside gene matches: 9. The CDR3 loop reads CASSRTGSGFEQFF. CDR3 DNA: TGTGCCAGCAGCCGGACAGGGTCGGGGTTTGAGCAGTTCTTC. The variable domain in full, with the rest retrieved from reference TRBV11-2 and TRBJ2-1, is EAGVAQSPRYKIIEKRQSVAFWCNPISGHATLYWYQQILGQGPKLLIQFQNNGVVDDSQLPKDRFSAERLKGVDSTLKIQPAKLEDSAVYLCASSRTGSGFEQFFGPGTRLTVL.

This clonotype occurred a few times. A read error may explain this, as a much larger clone is one base away. Without the conserved terminal phenylalanine or tryptophan, this CDR3 likely stems from a read error. The chain is built from TRBV30 and TRBJ2-7; D remains ambiguous. Trimming shortened V by 3 bases and J by 2 bases, and 5 bases separated the two germline ends. Looked up from germline, CDR1 is GTSNPN and CDR2 is SVGIG (reference sequence). This CDR3 contains 11 residues. The CDR3 protein is CAWRRAYEQYL. CDR3 DNA: TGTGCCTGGAGACGAGCCTACGAGCAGTACCTC.

This clonotype has at least ten counts. The CDR3 loop reads CASSTNGQGTEAFF. In DNA, the CDR3 is TGTGCCAGCAGCACAAATGGACAAGGCACTGAAGCTTTCTTT. The V gene is TRBV7-3, the J gene TRBJ1-1; possible D gene TRBD1, 5 bases. Germline V lookup: CDR1 SGHTA, CDR2 FQGTGA. This CDR3 has 14 amino acids. Trimming removed 5 bases from V and 4 bases from J, with 14 bases in between.

This clonotype showed up just a few times. The chain is built from TRBV7-3 and TRBJ2-1; 10 bases fit TRBD2. This CDR3 is built from 15 residues. Germline CDR1 is SGHTA and CDR2 is FQGTGA. V lost 1 base to trimming and J lost 4 bases; unmatched junction nucleotides: 1. The CDR3 nucleotides are TGTGCCAGCAGCTTAAAGCGGGAGGGGTACAATGAGCAGTTCTTC. Translated, it gives CASSLKREGYNEQFF. Full variable domain (remainder filled in from reference TRBV7-3 and TRBJ2-1): GAGVSQTPSNKVTEKGKYVELRCDPISGHTALYWYRQSLGQGPEFLIYFQGTGAADDSGLPNDRFFAVRPEGSVSTLKIQRTERGDSAVYLCASSLKREGYNEQFFGPGTRLTVL.

This clonotype has ten or more counts. Here the CDR3 reads CASSLTGTTGELFF. CDR3 DNA sequence: TGTGCCAGCAGCTTGACAGGAACAACCGGGGAGCTGTTTTTT. This chain uses TRBV13 with TRBJ2-2, with a weak D call TRBD1 (6 bases). This CDR3 region has 14 residues. Germline CDR1 is PRHDT and CDR2 is FYEKMQ (reference sequence). V lost 3 bases, J lost 5 bases, and 10 bases lay in between.

Details on this clonotype: This may be a read error: a much more frequent sequence differs by one nucleotide. The V call is TRBV7-3, the J call TRBJ1-5; D possibly corresponds to TRBD1 (6 bases). This CDR3 spans 15 amino acids. CDR1 and CDR2 (germline): SGHTA, FQGTGA. For the CDR3, the DNA is TGTGCCAGCAGCTCAATGGACAGATTCAATCAGCCCCAGCGTTTT. Protein: CASSSMDRFNQPQRF.

As for this clonotype: A much larger clone lies one base from this, so it may be a read error. The conserved final phenylalanine or tryptophan is absent from the CDR3, which likely points to a read error. J is TRBJ2-7 and V is TRBV3-1; perhaps D is TRBD1 or TRBD2 (5 bases each). The V and J ends lost 1 base and 4 bases respectively, with 11 bases between them. In germline, CDR1 is LGHDT, CDR2 YNNKEL (reference sequence). CDR3 length: 14 amino acids. The DNA for the CDR3 is TGTGCCAGCAGCCAAGGAGGGGACCGATACGAGCAGTACATC. Its protein is CASSQGGDRYEQYI.

The table lists this clonotype with many counts. The V and J genes are TRBV27 and TRBJ1-5; no clear D. Germline V gene sequence: CDR1 MNHEY, CDR2 SMNVEV (reference sequence). The CDR3 runs 14 residues. V lost 2 bases, J lost 5 bases, and 10 bases lay in between. CDR3 sequence (DNA): TGTGCCAGCAGTTTAGTCCCAGGTGATCAGCCCCAGCATTTT. This translates into CASSLVPGDQPQHF.

This clonotype appeared many times. The V and J genes are TRBV20-1 and TRBJ1-1, with D perhaps matching TRBD1 (6 bases). This CDR3 comprises 15 residues. Per germline, CDR1 DFQATT and CDR2 SNEGSKA (reference sequence). Trimming pared 0 bases from V and 4 bases from J, leaving 15 bases between. CDR3 coding DNA: TGCAGTGCTAGAGACCTACGGGACACTTTCACTGAAGCTTTCTTT. It is translated as CSARDLRDTFTEAFF.

This clonotype was observed many times. This chain joins TRBV20-1 and TRBJ2-5, with 13 bases that match TRBD2. Germline values: CDR1 DFQATT, CDR2 SNEGSKA (reference sequence). V was pared by 4 bases and J by 4 bases, with 6 bases of the junction left unmatched. The CDR3 extends over 15 amino acids. CDR3 in amino acids: CSATGLAGVLETQYF. In DNA, the CDR3 is TGCAGTGCTACCGGACTAGCGGGAGTATTAGAGACCCAGTACTTC.

This clonotype was observed a handful of times. An end of the junction does not agree with germline; a read error may underlie this. This sequence joins TRBV5-1 and TRBJ2-1, with D possibly being TRBD1 (6 bases). Germline assignment: CDR1 SGHRS and CDR2 YFSETQ. The CDR3 covers 17 residues. In nucleotides, the CDR3 is TGCGCCGGCAGGATAAACAGGGATAGGGGCTCCTACAATGAGCAGTTCTTC. This encodes CAGRINRDRGSYNEQFF.

This clonotype occurred many times. The chain employs TRBV5-1 and TRBJ2-7, with 8 positions matching TRBD2. CDR3 length: 12 residues. V lost 4 bases, J lost 6 bases, and 3 bases stayed unmatched. Germline CDR1 SGHRS, CDR2 YFSETQ. CDR3 region: CASSPGGGEQYF. DNA for the CDR3: TGCGCCAGCAGCCCCGGGGGGGGCGAGCAGTACTTC.

This clonotype showed up many times. The chain is built from TRBV27 and TRBJ1-5; D is perhaps TRBD1 (6 bases). The V end lost 0 bases, the J end lost 3 bases, and 12 bases lay between the germline ends. The germline gives CDR1 MNHEY, CDR2 SMNVEV (reference sequence). The length of the CDR3 is 16 residues. As DNA, the CDR3 is TGTGCCAGCAGTTTATCGCGAGACAGGCCCAATCAGCCCCAGCATTTT. This sequence encodes CASSLSRDRPNQPQHF.

This clonotype was found many times. V usage is TRBV7-2 and J usage is TRBJ2-1, with 8 bases identical to TRBD2. This CDR3 spans 13 amino acids. The junction had 1 base not matched to a gene; V was cut back by 3 bases and J by 6 bases. Per germline, CDR1 SGHTA and CDR2 FQGNSA. The chain's CDR3 is CASSFGLANEQFF. Written as DNA, the CDR3 is TGTGCCAGCAGCTTCGGACTAGCCAATGAGCAGTTCTTC. The full variable domain, with the rest looked up from reference TRBV7-2 and TRBJ2-1, is GAGVSQSPSNKVTEKGKDVELRCDPISGHTALYWYRQSLGQGLEFLIYFQGNSAPDKSGLPSDRFSAERTGGSVSTLTIQRTQQEDSAVYLCASSFGLANEQFFGPGTRLTVL.

At least ten counts were recorded for this clonotype. The chain employs TRBV5-1 and TRBJ1-1; 7 bases line up with TRBD1. J was trimmed by 1 base and V by 5 bases; bases with no gene match: 8. Germline loops: CDR1 SGHRS, CDR2 YFSETQ. This CDR3 has 15 amino acids. The CDR3 bases are TGCGCCAGCAGACCACGACAGGGACAGAACACTGAAGCTTTCTTT. Encoded protein: CASRPRQGQNTEAFF. Full variable domain (missing parts from reference TRBV5-1 and TRBJ1-1): KAGVTQTPRYLIKTRGQQVTLSCSPISGHRSVSWYQQTPGQGLQFLFEYFSETQRNKGNFPGRFSGRQFSNSRSEMNVSTLELGDSALYLCASRPRQGQNTEAFFGQGTRLTVV.